This T cell receptor (beta chain) was sequenced during a study of OX40 agonist ivuxolimab in advanced cancers. Study-wide context: Administration of intravenous ivuxolimab to patients occurred every 2 weeks at 0.01 to 10 mg/kg. Study results and caveats: Expanded peripheral T cell antigen specificity was not determined. Partial responders at 0.1-3.0 mg/kg showed near-lowest clonal expansion.

This table comes from immunoSEQ multiplex PCR, and its TCRdb copy is limited to in-frame clones, with some not included. The sample holds nearly 80,000 clones, approximately 84% seen once. This CDR3 is 15 amino acids long. Germline V CDR1 and CDR2: SGDLS, YYNGEE. The V and J ends lost 4 bases and 6 bases respectively, with 18 bases between them. This clone was counted a few times. Its target is unknown. This sequence joins TRBV9 and TRBJ2-3, with D tentatively TRBD1 (6 bases). Here the sequenced sample was CD4+ or CD8+ T cells sorted from blood, taken in a trial of the OX40 agonist ivuxolimab. The source is an adult with an advanced solid tumor such as melanoma, head and neck, liver or kidney cancer. The CDR3 sequence: CASSTNREKGDTQYF. The CDR3 DNA reads as TGTGCCAGCAGCACCAACAGGGAAAAGGGCGATACGCAGTATTTT.